This T cell receptor beta chain was captured in a study of patients and donors after allogeneic stem cell transplantation. TCRdb ran MiXCR on the RT-PCR reads and lists one entry per CDR3 protein. The sample yields about 230,000 distinct CDR3 sequences, 13% to 15% seen once. Trimming removed 3 bases at V and 2 bases at J, with 10 bases between. Germline CDR1 reads KGHSH; CDR2 reads LQKENI. The CDR3 spans 14 residues. In this sample, this clonotype turned up a few times. The genes are TRBV18 and TRBJ1-1, with D maybe TRBD1 (5 bases). Sequenced input: blood, either unsorted or a sorted T cell fraction (not recorded which). This clonotype was sampled from a human donor who was either an allogeneic HSCT recipient or a stem cell or donor lymphocyte infusion donor (not recorded which). It is not recorded whose cells these are; they may come from a transplant donor. CDR3 coding DNA: TGTGCCAGCTCACCCCAGGGTACTAACACTGAAGCTTTCTTT. Translating it yields CASSPQGTNTEAFF.